A selection of T cell receptor beta chains follows, all from one sample in a study of response to subunit inactivated influenza vaccine. TCRdb reanalysed the RT-PCR reads using MiXCR and keeps one entry per CDR3 protein. The sample shows around 790,000 distinct CDR3 sequences, around 21% of them seen only once. The specimen was PBMCs from blood, collected less than 6 days after vaccination. The receptors shown here come from a man in his forties or fifties who received an inactivated influenza vaccine. Each CDR3 is given with its conserved first and last residue. Each record gives: J gene, clone size, D gene, CDR3 length, V gene, CDR3 DNA, CDR3 protein. The D gene is left open where the match is weak. Part of the rows lack a size; the others show once, few, many or a class for expanded clones.

>TRBJ1-2|few|NA|14|TRBV5-6
TGTGCCAGCAGGGAGTGGGGTCCGAACTATGGCTACACCTTC
CASREWGPNYGYTF
>TRBJ2-5|many|TRBD2|16|TRBV4-2
TGTGCCAGCAGCCACCTCCTAGCGGGGGTGGTTGAGACCCAGTACTTC
CASSHLLAGVVETQYF
>TRBJ2-7|NA|NA|12|TRBV5-1
TGCGCCAGCAGATTCGGCGTCAGCGAGCAGTACTTC
CASRFGVSEQYF
>TRBJ2-2|NA|NA|14|TRBV20-1
TGCAGTGCTAGAGCCGAGGGAAGCACCGGGGAGCTGTTTTTT
CSARAEGSTGELFF
>TRBJ2-5|NA|TRBD2|15|TRBV7-2
TGTGCCAGCAGCCCCCTCGGGGGGTACCAAGAGACCCAGTACTTC
CASSPLGGYQETQYF
>TRBJ2-7|few|TRBD2|14|TRBV2
TGTGCCAGCAGTACTAGCGGACTCTCCTACGAGCAGTACTTC
CASSTSGLSYEQYF
>TRBJ2-3|NA|NA|12|TRBV20-1
TGCAGTGCAGGGACTTGGGGAGATACGCAGTATTTT
CSAGTWGDTQYF
>TRBJ2-3|NA|TRBD1|13|TRBV7-2
TGTGCCAGCAGCTGGGACAGGGCAGGTACGCAGTATTTT
CASSWDRAGTQYF
>TRBJ2-6|many|TRBD2|16|TRBV20-1
TGCAGTGCTAGTCTAGCGGGAGTTTCTGGGGCCAACGTCCTGACTTTC
CSASLAGVSGANVLTF
>TRBJ2-3|NA|TRBD1|15|TRBV6-1
TGTGCCAGCAGGGGACAGCTCCATAGCACAGATACGCAGTATTTT
CASRGQLHSTDTQYF
>TRBJ2-1|NA|TRBD1|13|TRBV28
TGTGCCAGCAGAGACAGGGGGCGGAATGAGCAGTTCTTC
CASRDRGRNEQFF